What follows is one TCR beta chain and its context. The data were produced by immunoSEQ multiplex PCR, yet TCRdb's version contains in-frame clones alone and is incomplete. The sample lists roughly 190,000 clones, around 92% occurring once. This specimen belongs to a study of T cell responses to AZD1222 COVID-19 vaccine. V lost 3 bases and J lost 1, with 12 bases in between. Germline V gene sequence: CDR1 LNHDA, CDR2 SQIVND (reference sequence). There are 15 residues in the CDR3. This sequence joins TRBV19 and TRBJ1-2; unclear D gene. Sequences were derived from peripheral blood, sampled on day 0 of AZD1222 vaccination. This TCR was sampled from an adult in good health. Written as DNA, the CDR3 is TGTGCCAGTAGTATTGCCGGAGCCGGTAACTATGGCTACACCTTC. This encodes CASSIAGAGNYGYTF.